The 24 T cell receptor beta chains listed next were all sequenced from one sample in a study of control samples from healthy donors and cancer patients. Measured with immunoSEQ multiplex PCR; TCRdb has only the in-frame clones, and not every one. The table shows 90,000 or so clones, with about four fifths occurring only once. Sample: PBMCs. These receptors all stem from a man between 65 and 80 years old with lung cancer.

The gene calls are TRBV6-1 and TRBJ2-7; the match to TRBD1 covers 9 bases. The CDR3 loop spans 15 amino acids. Germline CDR1 and CDR2: MNHNS and SASEGT. After removal of 1 base from V and 0 bases from J, the junction contained 1 base not matched to a gene. DNA for the CDR3: TGTGCCAGCAGTGAAGTGGGACAGGGCTCCTACGAGCAGTACTTC. It codes for CASSEVGQGSYEQYF.

The chain couples TRBV27 to TRBJ2-1; 11 nucleotides match TRBD2. CDR1 is MNHEY and CDR2 is SMNVEV in the germline V gene (reference sequence). There are 17 residues in the CDR3. The junction had 15 bases not matched to a gene; V was cut back by 7 bases and J by 7 bases. The CDR3 sequence: CASTLAGGPLIYNEQFF. DNA for the CDR3: TGTGCCAGCACTCTAGCGGGGGGCCCCCTGATATATAATGAGCAGTTCTTC.

This clone has a handful of counts. The chain joins TRBV5-1 to TRBJ1-3; perhaps TRBD1 as D (5 bases). CDR1 is SGHRS and CDR2 is YFSETQ in the germline V gene. The V and J ends lost 5 bases and 0 bases respectively, with 15 bases between them. This CDR3 is 16 amino acids long. The CDR3 reads CASRPHGTGSGNTIYF. DNA for the CDR3: TGCGCCAGCAGGCCCCACGGGACCGGCTCTGGAAACACCATATATTTT.

The V gene is TRBV11-2, the J gene TRBJ1-2; D is possibly TRBD1 (6 bases). Between the trimmed V and J ends, which lost 1 base and 4 bases, there was a span of 13 bases. CDR1 and CDR2 from the germline V gene are SGHAT and FQNNGV. CDR3 length: 15 amino acids. The CDR3 protein is CASSLGTGSTYGYTF. CDR3 DNA sequence: TGTGCCAGCAGCTTAGGAACAGGGAGCACCTATGGCTACACCTTC.

The J gene is TRBJ2-7, the V gene TRBV11-2; D is perhaps TRBD1 (5 bases). Trimming removed 1 base from V and 2 bases from J, with 12 bases in between. The CDR3 length is 15 residues. Germline CDR1 reads SGHAT; CDR2 reads FQNNGV. The CDR3 bases are TGTGCCAGCAGCTTAGTCGCCAGGGCGACCTACGAGCAGTACTTC. It encodes CASSLVARATYEQYF.

V and J are TRBV19 and TRBJ1-3; the D is unclear. Trimming left V 6 bases short and J 0 bases short, with 18 bases between. The germline V gene encodes CDR1 LNHDA and CDR2 SQIVND (reference sequence). This CDR3 is 17 amino acids long. This chain's CDR3 is CASRPPSGLHSGNTIYF. CDR3 sequence (DNA): TGTGCCAGTAGGCCCCCGAGTGGCTTACACTCTGGAAACACCATATATTTT.

The chain carries TRBV7-9 and TRBJ2-7; the D gene is possibly TRBD2 (5 bases). Germline-derived CDR1 and CDR2 are SEHNR and FQNEAQ (reference sequence). The CDR3 consists of 15 residues. V lost 5 bases, J lost 0 bases, and 14 bases lay in between. The CDR3 DNA sequence: TGTGCCAGCAGCCGCCATGGGGAGAGCTCCTACGAGCAGTACTTC. It is translated as CASSRHGESSYEQYF.

The chain carries TRBV7-9 and TRBJ2-4, with 9 bases identical to TRBD1. This CDR3 contains 14 residues. The V gene's germline CDR1 is SEHNR and CDR2 FQNEAQ (reference sequence). Trimming at V came to 5 bases and at J to 8 bases, leaving 7 bases not matched to a gene. In nucleotides, the CDR3 is TGTGCCAGCAGCGTGTCACAGGGGGCGGACATTCAGTACTTC. Translation: CASSVSQGADIQYF.

This chain links TRBV11-2 with TRBJ2-2, with TRBD1 as a possible D gene (5 bases). With 6 bases removed from V and 2 bases from J, the gap between germline ends came to 16 bases. The CDR3 is made up of 16 amino acids. Germline CDR1 and CDR2: SGHAT and FQNNGV. CDR3 nucleotide sequence: TGTGCCAGCAGGACGTGGGGCAGGGTAAACACCGGGGAGCTGTTTTTT. The encoded protein is CASRTWGRVNTGELFF.

The rearrangement links TRBV12-5 to TRBJ2-7; D call uncertain. Per the germline V gene, CDR1 is LGHNT and CDR2 is FRNRAP. The length of the CDR3 is 11 residues. The ends were cut back, 5 bases at V and 6 bases at J, with 8 bases in the middle. DNA for the CDR3: TGTGCTAGTGGTCTAAGCCCCGAGCAGTACTTC. Translated, it gives CASGLSPEQYF.

V gene TRBV28 combines with J gene TRBJ1-1; 10 nucleotides align to TRBD1. The germline gives CDR1 MDHEN, CDR2 SYDVKM. The trim removed 5 bases at V and 5 bases at J, leaving 2 bases unmatched. The CDR3 sequence is 13 residues long. The CDR3 region has the DNA TGTGCCAGCAGTCGGACAGGGGGAACTGAAGCTTTCTTT. Residues: CASSRTGGTEAFF.

The V and J genes are TRBV6-5 and TRBJ2-1; no firm D call. The CDR3 is 15 residues long. CDR1 and CDR2 (germline): MNHEY, SVGAGI. V was shortened by 7 bases and J by 0 bases, with 13 bases between the two germline ends. CDR3 coding DNA: TGTGCCAGCACCCTCGGGCAGCCCTCCTACAATGAGCAGTTCTTC. This gives the protein CASTLGQPSYNEQFF.

The chain recombines TRBV5-1 with TRBJ2-3, with TRBD1 as a possible D gene (6 bases). There are 15 residues in the CDR3. With 4 bases removed from V and 0 bases from J, the gap between germline ends came to 12 bases. The germline V gene encodes CDR1 SGHRS and CDR2 YFSETQ. CDR3 nucleotides: TGCGCCAGCAGCCCGGACAGTCCTAGCACAGATACGCAGTATTTT. Protein: CASSPDSPSTDTQYF.

This clone appeared a single time. The chain carries TRBV4-1 and TRBJ2-1; TRBD1 aligns across 10 bases. CDR1 MGHRA and CDR2 YSYEKL come from the germline V gene. The CDR3 contains 17 residues. Germline trimming cut 4 bases from V and 5 bases from J; bases unmatched to any gene: 11. The CDR3 sequence is CASSLDRQGAQDNEQFF. Written as DNA, the CDR3 is TGCGCCAGCAGCCTAGATAGACAGGGGGCGCAAGACAATGAGCAGTTCTTC.

This clone occurred a few times. The chain couples TRBV5-1 to TRBJ1-4; D gene unclear. The germline CDR1 and CDR2 sequences are SGHRS and YFSETQ. Trimming stripped 0 bases from V and 5 bases from J, with 5 bases between. This CDR3 spans 13 amino acids. This CDR3 reads CASSLGANEKLFF. The CDR3 nucleotides read TGCGCCAGCAGCTTGGGGGCCAATGAAAAACTGTTTTTT.

As DNA, the CDR3 is TGTGCCAGCTCACCGTCGAACGATCGGGAGACCCAGTACTTC. Translated: CASSPSNDRETQYF. This chain uses TRBV18 with TRBJ2-5; D is undetermined. Germline lookup yields CDR1 KGHSH and CDR2 LQKENI. The CDR3 extends over 14 amino acids. Trimming stripped 3 bases from V and 5 bases from J, with 13 bases between.

V usage is TRBV5-1 and J usage is TRBJ2-3; D not certain. Germline loops: CDR1 SGHRS, CDR2 YFSETQ. Trimming shortened V by 4 bases and J by 1 base, and 10 bases separated the two germline ends. This CDR3 has 14 amino acids. The CDR3 sequence: CASSPTSGTDTQYF. The DNA of the CDR3 is TGCGCCAGCAGCCCAACCAGTGGCACAGATACGCAGTATTTT.

The chain is built from TRBV28 and TRBJ1-5; D is ambiguous. This CDR3 is built from 15 residues. The V gene lost 7 bases and the J gene lost 6 bases, with 19 bases spanning the gap. Looked up from germline, CDR1 is MDHEN and CDR2 is SYDVKM. The CDR3 reads CASTRESLRGQPQHF. The DNA for the CDR3 is TGTGCCAGCACGCGAGAGAGCTTAAGAGGTCAGCCCCAGCATTTT.

The rearrangement uses TRBV28 and TRBJ1-2; tentatively, D is TRBD1 (5 bases). This CDR3 has 13 residues. V was trimmed by 4 bases and J by 8 bases, leaving 14 bases between them. Germline V gene data show CDR1 as MDHEN and CDR2 as SYDVKM. CDR3 sequence: CASSSSRGAGYTF. CDR3 nucleotides: TGTGCCAGCAGTTCGTCTAGGGGCGCAGGCTACACCTTC.

The gene calls are TRBV25-1 and TRBJ1-4, with D maybe TRBD1 (5 bases). Germline-derived CDR1 and CDR2 are MGHDK and SYGVNS. Trimming removed 4 bases at V and 8 bases at J, with 11 bases between. The CDR3 loop spans 13 amino acids. The CDR3, as DNA: TGTGCCAGCAGTGTTGGGGCAGTCGAAAAACTGTTTTTT. The encoded protein is CASSVGAVEKLFF.

The chain combines TRBV6-5 with TRBJ2-7, with D tentatively TRBD2 (6 bases). V was trimmed by 2 bases and J by 2 bases, leaving 13 bases between them. The CDR3 consists of 15 residues. Germline values: CDR1 MNHEY, CDR2 SVGAGI. CDR3 amino acids: CASSYGNTGAYEQYF. The CDR3 nucleotides read TGTGCCAGCAGTTACGGGAACACGGGAGCCTACGAGCAGTACTTC.

The rearrangement uses TRBV4-1 and TRBJ2-2; D is ambiguous. The CDR3 covers 12 residues. Trimming stripped 2 bases from V and 6 bases from J, with 4 bases between. Germline CDR1 MGHRA, CDR2 YSYEKL. The CDR3 coding sequence is TGCGCCAGCAGCCAAAGCCCCGGGGAGCTGTTTTTT. It encodes CASSQSPGELFF.

This chain joins TRBV18 and TRBJ1-4, with D possibly being TRBD1 (6 bases). Trimming cost V 2 bases and J 8 bases, with 9 bases left between them. CDR3 size: 13 residues. Germline values: CDR1 KGHSH, CDR2 LQKENI. The CDR3 reads CASSPGGGEKLFF. DNA for the CDR3: TGTGCCAGCTCACCAGGGGGCGGAGAAAAACTGTTTTTT.

The chain carries TRBV5-1 and TRBJ2-3; D is undetermined. Deletions cut 5 bases from V and 2 bases from J, with 12 bases between. From germline, CDR1 is SGHRS and CDR2 YFSETQ. The CDR3 totals 14 residues. In DNA, the CDR3 is TGCGCCAGCAGACCCGGAACGGTCACAGATACGCAGTATTTT. Translating it yields CASRPGTVTDTQYF.